These 5 T cell receptor beta chains were sequenced from one sample in a study of control samples from healthy donors and cancer patients. The table came from immunoSEQ multiplex PCR; TCRdb's copy has only in-frame clones and leaves some out. The sample records about 170,000 clones, about nine tenths being singletons. Source material: blood. Receptor source: a woman aged 25 to 45 in good health.

V gene TRBV6-2 or TRBV6-3 combines with J gene TRBJ2-7, with D uncertain. Trimming took 5 bases from V and 3 from J, leaving 5 bases between them. Germline assignment: CDR1 MNHEY and CDR2 SVGEGT. The CDR3 runs to 11 residues. The CDR3 region is CASSNYYEQYF. DNA of the CDR3: TGTGCCAGCAGTAACTACTACGAGCAGTACTTC.

The chain carries TRBV10-3 and TRBJ2-2; 9 bases match TRBD2. The V and J ends lost 0 bases and 6 bases, in that order; junction bases with no gene match: 8. The germline V gene encodes CDR1 ENHRY and CDR2 SYGVKD. The CDR3 is 17 amino acids. The CDR3 DNA follows: TGTGCCATCAGTGAGTCTTGGGCTAGCGGGGTGTCCGGGGAGCTGTTTTTT. It specifies CAISESWASGVSGELFF.

The chain links TRBV5-6 to TRBJ1-2; TRBD1 matches 7 bases. CDR3 length: 13 residues. Looked up from germline, CDR1 is SGHDT and CDR2 is YYEEEE. J lost 6 bases, V lost 0 bases, and 2 bases had no gene match. The CDR3 spells CASSLGGGHGYTF. The DNA of the CDR3 is TGTGCCAGCAGCTTGGGAGGGGGCCATGGCTACACCTTC.

This chain links TRBV30 with TRBJ1-4; the D is unclear. CDR3 length: 14 amino acids. Trimming pared 2 bases from V and 0 bases from J, leaving 7 bases between. From germline, CDR1 is GTSNPN and CDR2 SVGIG (reference sequence). The CDR3 loop is CAWSPTATNEKLFF. Here the CDR3 DNA reads TGTGCCTGGAGTCCGACGGCAACTAATGAAAAACTGTTTTTT.

V and J are TRBV15 and TRBJ1-1, with TRBD1 as a possible D gene (5 bases). The germline gives CDR1 LNHNV, CDR2 YYDKDF (reference sequence). This CDR3 is built from 15 residues. Trimming shortened V by 5 bases and J by 1 base, and 14 bases separated the two germline ends. The CDR3 sequence: CATSGGGSPNTEAFF. The CDR3 DNA follows: TGTGCCACCAGCGGGGGAGGGTCCCCGAACACTGAAGCTTTCTTT.